This T cell receptor beta chain derives from a study of blood T cell repertoires in COVID-19. Overall study: The United States, Italy and Spain supplied acute and convalescent COVID-19 samples. The analysed material was cDNA or gDNA that came from T cells, B-cell-depleted T cells, or PBMCs.

In the original processing: From reference gene primer amplification, estimates of nucleated cell counts were derived. The protocol was immunoSEQ multiplex PCR, while the TCRdb copy is restricted to in-frame clones and leaves out a portion. V and J calls and clone size are given by that table; D and trimming were obtained from the DNA. The repertoire holds 150,000 to 200,000 clones, with roughly 70% as singletons. This CDR3 is 14 amino acids long. Germline CDR1 and CDR2: LNHDA and SQIVND (reference sequence). Deletions cut 3 bases from V and 0 bases from J, with 9 bases between. Sample: peripheral blood. The sequence came from a woman older than 75 with acute or convalescent COVID-19. This chain connects TRBV19 to TRBJ2-7; possible D gene TRBD1, 5 bases. Here the CDR3 reads CASSIQGTSYEQYF. CDR3 nucleotide sequence: TGTGCCAGTAGTATTCAGGGTACCTCCTACGAGCAGTACTTC.